This T cell receptor beta chain was observed in a study of identical twins. The study, taken as a whole, reports: Recombination models fit unrelated individuals' TCR alpha sharing but underestimated twins'. Memory repertoires showed no such pattern, whereas abundant cord blood beta clonotypes carried fewer insertions.

MiXCR, applied by TCRdb to the 5' RACE reads, yields one record per CDR3 protein. The data show some 600,000 distinct CDR3 sequences, around 7.4% seen once. This CDR3 contains 13 residues. The V gene's germline CDR1 is DFQATT and CDR2 SNEGSKA (reference sequence). Healthy Caucasians made up all donors. There are many counts of this clonotype. Its matching antigen is unknown. This same sample was also taken into another study, of yellow fever vaccine responses in identical twins. From that study: Twins' vaccine T cell responses reportedly seemed partly convergent and partly personalized.

This clonotype originated in a woman aged 18-29 years in good health. Sample: PBMCs. The chain recombines TRBV20-1 with TRBJ2-7, with 10 bases fitting TRBD2. The CDR3 reads CSGGTSGTYEQYF. The CDR3, as DNA: TGCAGCGGGGGCACTAGCGGGACCTACGAGCAGTACTTC.